The 22 T cell receptor beta chains listed next were all sequenced from one sample in a study of PD-1 blockade in classical Hodgkin lymphoma. Clones were sequenced by immunoSEQ multiplex PCR, and TCRdb holds only the in-frame ones, with some missing. The repertoire has roughly 56,000 clones, 70% to 90% of them found once; the top ten carry around 5.4%. The patients all showed relapse after autologous stem cell transplantation, while their brentuximab vedotin exposure varied. The material sequenced was peripheral blood mononuclear cells (PBMCs), taken before the second cycle of nivolumab. These receptors all come from a human donor with classical Hodgkin lymphoma.

The genes are TRBV28 and TRBJ2-6; D gene uncertain. This CDR3 has 16 residues. Trimming shortened V by 8 bases and J by 0 bases, and 14 bases separated the two germline ends. CDR1 and CDR2 (germline): MDHEN, SYDVKM. CDR3: CASRAPTTSGANVLTF. Here the CDR3 DNA reads TGTGCCAGCCGGGCTCCGACGACCTCTGGGGCCAACGTCCTGACTTTC.

The genes are TRBV5-1 and TRBJ2-6; no clear D. The CDR3 has 15 amino acids. V lost 1 base and J 2 bases, leaving 7 bases between the germline ends. CDR1 and CDR2 (germline): SGHRS, YFSETQ. CDR3 bases: TGCGCCAGCAGCTTGTCAGAGGCTGGGGCCAACGTCCTGACTTTC. It yields the protein CASSLSEAGANVLTF.

This rearrangement joins TRBV28 to TRBJ2-1; TRBD2 matches at 8 bases. The ends lost 8 bases at V and 4 bases at J; junction bases unmatched: 10. CDR1 is MDHEN and CDR2 is SYDVKM in the germline V gene. The CDR3 consists of 15 residues. The CDR3 sequence: CASRLLAEKYNEQFF. The CDR3 DNA sequence: TGTGCCAGCCGACTACTAGCGGAGAAATACAATGAGCAGTTCTTC.

The rearrangement links TRBV6-6 to TRBJ2-7; D may be TRBD1 (5 bases). Trimming took 6 bases from V and 2 from J, leaving 11 bases between them. Germline values: CDR1 MNHNY, CDR2 SVGAGI (reference sequence). The CDR3 contains 13 residues. CDR3: CASRQDPTYEQYF. The CDR3 coding sequence is TGTGCCAGCAGACAGGACCCCACCTACGAGCAGTACTTC.

The chain couples TRBV5-1 to TRBJ1-2; the match to TRBD1 covers 7 bases. This CDR3 contains 15 residues. V was pared by 5 bases and J by 0 bases, with 7 bases of the junction left unmatched. Germline-derived CDR1 and CDR2 are SGHRS and YFSETQ. The CDR3: CASRTGTASNYGYTF. In DNA form, the CDR3 reads TGCGCCAGCAGAACCGGGACAGCATCTAACTATGGCTACACCTTC. The full variable domain, rest sourced from reference TRBV5-1 and TRBJ1-2, is KAGVTQTPRYLIKTRGQQVTLSCSPISGHRSVSWYQQTPGQGLQFLFEYFSETQRNKGNFPGRFSGRQFSNSRSEMNVSTLELGDSALYLCASRTGTASNYGYTFGSGTRLTVV.

This clone was picked up a small number of times. The chain employs TRBV12-5 and TRBJ1-1, with 10 bases lining up with TRBD1. V lost 5 bases and J lost 7; bases outside the gene matches: 13. From germline, CDR1 is LGHNT and CDR2 FRNRAP. The CDR3 spans 16 residues. In DNA form, the CDR3 reads TGTGCTAGTGGTCTAGACAGGGGGCTAACCACTAATGAAGCTTTCTTT. Its translation: CASGLDRGLTTNEAFF.

The chain uses TRBV4-1 and TRBJ2-3, with D maybe TRBD1 (6 bases). The V and J ends lost 0 bases and 0 bases respectively, with 7 bases between them. The CDR3 spans 15 residues. Germline loops: CDR1 MGHRA, CDR2 YSYEKL. CDR3 DNA: TGCGCCAGCAGCCAAGATGGACAGAGCACAGATACGCAGTATTTT. It is translated as CASSQDGQSTDTQYF.

The chain employs TRBV6-5 and TRBJ2-7, with 10 bases identical to TRBD2. The CDR3 sequence is 14 residues long. Germline CDR1 reads MNHEY; CDR2 reads SVGAGI. Trimming took 0 bases from V and 9 from J; bases not matched to a gene: 5. The CDR3 DNA reads TGTGCCAGCAGTTACTCACTCCTAGCGGGGGTGCAGTACTTC. It codes for CASSYSLLAGVQYF.

The chain joins TRBV19 to TRBJ1-1; D not resolved. The V gene's germline CDR1 is LNHDA and CDR2 SQIVND (reference sequence). With 3 bases removed from V and 3 bases from J, the gap between germline ends came to 8 bases. The length of the CDR3 is 13 residues. Here the CDR3 DNA reads TGTGCCAGTAGTATGGGTCAGCACACTGAAGCTTTCTTT. Amino acid sequence: CASSMGQHTEAFF.

This chain uses TRBV5-1 with TRBJ1-3; no firm D call. V lost 5 bases, J lost 0 bases, and 9 bases lay in between. The CDR3 runs to 14 residues. Looked up from germline, CDR1 is SGHRS and CDR2 is YFSETQ. The CDR3 DNA reads TGCGCCAGCAGGGAGGAGAGCTCTGGAAACACCATATATTTT. Translated: CASREESSGNTIYF. The full variable domain, with the rest looked up from reference TRBV5-1 and TRBJ1-3, is KAGVTQTPRYLIKTRGQQVTLSCSPISGHRSVSWYQQTPGQGLQFLFEYFSETQRNKGNFPGRFSGRQFSNSRSEMNVSTLELGDSALYLCASREESSGNTIYFGEGSWLTVV.

V is TRBV28 and J is TRBJ2-5, with 10 bases aligning to TRBD2. CDR3 length: 16 amino acids. Per the germline V gene, CDR1 is MDHEN and CDR2 is SYDVKM. Unmatched junction bases numbered 8, after V lost 5 bases and J lost 2 bases. The CDR3 protein is CASSTLSGGPQETQYF. In nucleotides, the CDR3 is TGTGCCAGCAGTACCCTTAGCGGGGGGCCTCAAGAGACCCAGTACTTC.

The V and J genes are TRBV29-1 and TRBJ2-1, with no clear D. V was shortened by 2 bases and J by 4 bases, with 3 bases between the two germline ends. The CDR3 is made up of 11 amino acids. Germline V gives CDR1 SQVTM, CDR2 ANQGSEA. DNA for the CDR3: TGCAGCGTTGAACCTTACAATGAGCAGTTCTTC. Translation: CSVEPYNEQFF.

The chain has TRBV5-1 and TRBJ2-5; 10 bases align to TRBD1. The CDR3 has 14 residues. The V and J ends lost 7 bases and 3 bases, in that order; junction bases with no gene match: 6. Germline assignment: CDR1 SGHRS and CDR2 YFSETQ. The CDR3 coding sequence is TGCGCCAGCTGGCGAGGGACAGGGGAAGAGACCCAGTACTTC. Its protein is CASWRGTGEETQYF.

This chain uses TRBV2 with TRBJ2-5, with 12 bases aligning to TRBD2. Looked up from germline, CDR1 is SNHLY and CDR2 is FYNNEI. V was clipped by 5 bases and J by 5 bases; unmatched bases: 9. This CDR3 comprises 16 residues. The CDR3 sequence is CASSSLAGGPYETQYF. CDR3 nucleotide sequence: TGTGCCAGCAGTTCCCTAGCGGGGGGGCCATATGAGACCCAGTACTTC.

The CDR3 bases are TGCGCCAGCAGCTACCAGGGGTTGCCGAACACTGAAGCTTTCTTT. This translates into CASSYQGLPNTEAFF. The rearrangement joins TRBV5-1 to TRBJ1-1; D possibly corresponds to TRBD1 (6 bases). CDR3 size: 15 residues. Trimming removed 3 bases at V and 1 base at J, with 13 bases between. Germline assignment: CDR1 SGHRS and CDR2 YFSETQ.

The CDR3 is CASSSYGASGEKLFF. In DNA form, the CDR3 reads TGTGCCAGCAGTTCCTACGGAGCTAGCGGTGAAAAACTGTTTTTT. J is TRBJ1-4 and V is TRBV27; no definite D call. The V gene lost 4 bases and the J gene lost 7 bases, with 16 bases spanning the gap. Germline-derived CDR1 and CDR2 are MNHEY and SMNVEV (reference sequence). The CDR3 spans 15 residues.

This clone was observed once. The rearrangement joins TRBV27 to TRBJ2-2, with TRBD1 identical over 11 bases. This CDR3 is built from 17 residues. Germline lookup yields CDR1 MNHEY and CDR2 SMNVEV (reference sequence). J gave up 5 bases and V 5 bases, and 10 bases lay outside the gene matches. Here the CDR3 DNA reads TGTGCCAGCAGTCGACGGACAGGGGGCGAAGAAACCGGGGAGCTGTTTTTT. Protein: CASSRRTGGEETGELFF.

As concerns this clone: Additional DNA sequences in this sample encode the identical CDR3. This chain links TRBV5-1 with TRBJ2-5, with unresolved D. Trimming shortened V by 0 bases and J by 1 base, and 4 bases separated the two germline ends. The CDR3 has 13 residues. Germline V gene sequence: CDR1 SGHRS, CDR2 YFSETQ. The CDR3 DNA is TGCGCCAGCAGCTTGGGGGGCCAAGAGACCCAGTACTTC. It specifies CASSLGGQETQYF.

V and J are TRBV7-9 and TRBJ2-3; 14 bases agree with TRBD2. The CDR3 has 14 residues. Germline-derived CDR1 and CDR2 are SEHNR and FQNEAQ (reference sequence). V gave up 4 bases and J gave up 13 bases; unmatched junction bases: 7. CDR3 residues: CASSSGLAGAGEYF. The CDR3 bases are TGTGCCAGCAGCTCGGGACTAGCGGGAGCCGGGGAGTATTTT.

V and J are TRBV5-1 and TRBJ2-3; 9 bases are shared with TRBD2. With V trimmed by 5 bases and J by 2 bases, 6 bases remained unmatched. The CDR3 has 15 amino acids. The germline CDR1 and CDR2 sequences are SGHRS and YFSETQ. In DNA, the CDR3 is TGCGCCAGCAGTCCCGGGACTAGCATCACAGATACGCAGTATTTT. Its protein is CASSPGTSITDTQYF.

The chain is built from TRBV6-6 and TRBJ1-6; D gene uncertain. Trimming stripped 6 bases from V and 7 bases from J, with 16 bases between. This CDR3 contains 15 residues. The V gene's germline CDR1 is MNHNY and CDR2 SVGAGI (reference sequence). The CDR3 DNA follows: TGTGCCAGCAGCTCAGAAGCCGGACCGAATTCACCCCTCCACTTT. Amino acids: CASSSEAGPNSPLHF.

This chain links TRBV27 with TRBJ2-1; 8 nucleotides agree with TRBD1. The CDR3 has 16 residues. Germline assignment: CDR1 MNHEY and CDR2 SMNVEV (reference sequence). The junction had 8 bases not matched to a gene; V was cut back by 5 bases and J by 2 bases. The CDR3 sequence is CASSPYGQGAYNEQFF. The CDR3, as DNA: TGTGCCAGCAGTCCCTATGGACAGGGTGCCTACAATGAGCAGTTCTTC.